This TCR beta chain was captured in a study of blood T cell repertoires in COVID-19. As for the study in general: Samples of COVID-19 (acute and convalescent) were obtained from the United States, Italy and Spain. PBMCs, B-cell-depleted T cells, or T cells were the source of the cDNA or gDNA that made up the material.

Per the original methods: Reference gene primers were amplified, and this amplification served to estimate nucleated cell counts. Generated by immunoSEQ multiplex PCR, the TCRdb table keeps only in-frame clones and is missing some. V, J and clone size are those of that table, while D and trimming were read from the DNA. The sample has under 200,000 clones, roughly 86% seen once. V dropped 2 bases and J dropped 1 base, with 8 bases sitting between them. The V gene's germline CDR1 is SGHTA and CDR2 FQGNSA. The CDR3 covers 14 residues. The TCR comes from a man aged 35-49 years who had recovered from COVID-19. The chain joins TRBV7-2 to TRBJ1-1; D gene ambiguous. The sequencing input was peripheral blood. As DNA, the CDR3 is TGTGCCAGCAGCTTATTTGAGAGGAACACTGAAGCTTTCTTT. The encoded protein is CASSLFERNTEAFF.